Here is one T cell receptor beta chain with its context. Its antigen remains unidentified. Base quality data are lacking; no much larger clone is found one base away. The data derive from a study of blood T cell repertoires in COVID-19 (dated by TCRdb to 2019 to 2021). For the wider study: The collaborator samples originated in the United States, Italy and Spain and spanned the acute and convalescent phases of COVID-19. Samples were obtained from the ongoing ImmuneRACE study (first 160 participants) and from 1,254 subjects provided by 6 global collaborators. Sample metadata almost always included a de-identified subject ID, COVID-19 status, age in years and sex. The material from the prospective study consisted of cDNA or gDNA derived from T cells, B-cell-depleted T cells, or PBMCs. Where available, HLA class I and class II types were obtained from metadata supplied by the sample provider rather than from assay-based typing. The repertoires were released in a freely available public database intended as a resource for research on the immune response to SARS-CoV-2. Deeply sampled blood TCRbeta repertoires from subjects exposed to, actively infected with, or recovered from COVID-19 were included in the dataset.

TCRbeta CDR3 regions were amplified from genomic DNA using the immunoSEQ Assay, a bias-controlled multiplex PCR. For the original study's pipeline: The number of nucleated cells in each sample was estimated by amplification of reference gene primers within the assay. To quantify the absolute abundance of each unique TCRbeta CDR3 rearrangement, sequence reads were collapsed and filtered. For each sample, productive Simpson clonality was calculated as the square root of Simpson's diversity index across productive rearrangements. The immuneACCESS repertoire file appears here via TCRdb, limited to in-frame rearrangements. These files lack a portion of the clones; in checked studies, under half of the deficit traces to unresolved V genes, and the cause of the others is not known. V and J calls and clone size follow that table, whereas D and trimming were derived from the DNA. This sample lists 400,000 or so clones; 88% were detected once. The ten largest clonotypes hold approximately 2% of the sample.

From the germline V gene, CDR1 is SGHTA and CDR2 is FQGNSA. V is trimmed back by 5 bases and J by 5 bases, and the junction contains 8 bases that no gene match accounts for. Measured from the cysteine to the phenylalanine, the CDR3 is 15 residues long. Just CDR3 DNA is preserved here, 45 bases in frame from base 1. Findings and caveats that apply to the study as a whole: Clinical and demographic metadata were provided uncurated, with the amount varying by source and participant.

Participants in the prospective study were aged about 18 to 89 years, lived in more than 20 United States geographic areas, and enrolled through a virtual design. In the prospective study, cohorts were assigned on the basis of participant-reported clinical history obtained from a screening survey and a study questionnaire. In the prospective study, mobile phlebotomists collected whole blood, serum and a nasopharyngeal or oropharyngeal swab from each participant. Over a 2-month period, participants in the prospective study had the option of providing additional blood draws and questionnaires. Prospective study blood samples were shipped either frozen or at room temperature before DNA extraction.

Recombination linked TRBV7-2 to TRBJ2-5; 10 central bases correspond to TRBD2. The TCR comes from a woman between 40 and 55 years old with acute COVID-19. Material for sequencing was PBMCs or T cells enriched from blood (not recorded which). The CDR3 protein sequence reads: CASSPSGGVGETQYF. The nucleotides read TGTGCCAGCAGCCCAAGCGGGGGGGTAGGGGAGACCCAGTACTTC.